This T cell receptor beta chain was observed in a study of blood T cell repertoires in COVID-19. Original processing methods: Reference gene primer amplification gave nucleated cell count estimates. The protocol was immunoSEQ multiplex PCR, while the TCRdb copy is restricted to in-frame clones and leaves out a portion. V and J calls and clone size are given by that table; D and trimming were obtained from the DNA. The sample lists 190,000 or so clones, about 87% seen once, with approximately 0.93% in the top ten. CDR1 is SNHLY and CDR2 is FYNNEI in the germline V gene. Trimming cost V 3 bases and J 1 base, with 12 bases left between them. This CDR3 is built from 15 residues.

V gene TRBV2 combines with J gene TRBJ1-1, with D possibly matching TRBD1 (6 bases). Input material: peripheral blood. The receptor comes from a woman aged 18-29 years who had recovered from COVID-19. CDR3 in DNA: TGTGCCAGCAGTGACCAACAGGGTGCGAACACTGAAGCTTTCTTT. Its protein is CASSDQQGANTEAFF.